Here is one TCR beta chain with its context. Its antigen is still unknown. The sample is drawn from a study of radiotherapy plus CTLA-4 blockade in lung cancer. Across the whole study: Objective response was observed in approximately 18% of patients, and disease control in just over 30%.

Those patients who had chemo-refractory metastatic non-small-cell lung cancer were given focal radiation along with CTLA-4 blockade through ipilimumab. Measured with immunoSEQ multiplex PCR; TCRdb has only the in-frame clones, and not every one. Of roughly 100,000 clones in the sample, 85% to 90% were seen once. Study-wide findings and caveats: Reports identified early blood T cell clone dynamics, with interferon-beta, as the best response predictor.

V lost 4 bases, J lost 8 bases, and 14 bases lay in between. CDR3 length: 13 amino acids. Germline assignment: CDR1 SQVTM and CDR2 ANQGSEA. Here the sequenced sample was peripheral blood, taken from a patient treated with radiotherapy plus ipilimumab. V gene TRBV29-1 combines with J gene TRBJ1-4; possibly TRBD1 for D (6 bases). The TCR was taken from a human donor with non-small cell lung cancer that progressed on radiotherapy plus ipilimumab. Some clones in this sample may be carry-over from other donors' samples. The CDR3 coding sequence is TGCAGCGTTGGACCAGGGGCTGGAGAAAAACTGTTTTTT. It is translated as CSVGPGAGEKLFF. Full variable domain (outside the CDR3, taken from reference TRBV29-1 and TRBJ1-4): SAVISQKPSRDICQRGTSLTIQCQVDSQVTMMFWYRQQPGQSLTLIATANQGSEATYESGFVIDKFPISRPNLTFSTLTVSNMSPEDSSIYLCSVGPGAGEKLFFGSGTQLSVL.